This T cell receptor beta chain was captured by sequencing in a study of glioma-infiltrating T cells after dendritic cell vaccination. Study-wide context: Patients received autologous tumor lysate-pulsed dendritic cell vaccination between about 2002 and 2013.

Assay used: immunoSEQ multiplex PCR; TCRdb lists only in-frame clones, some missing. The sample includes roughly 100,000 clones, more than 75% of them seen just once. The germline V gene has CDR1 SGHTA and CDR2 FQGNSA. The V and J ends lost 7 bases and 4 bases, in that order; junction bases with no gene match: 6. This CDR3 has 13 residues. The genes are TRBV7-2 and TRBJ2-5; TRBD1 matches at 7 bases. The receptor was isolated from a human donor with glioblastoma. Sequences were derived from blood, sampled before dendritic cell vaccination. CDR3 nucleotide sequence: TGTGCCAGCACCGCCGCAGGGGGAGAGACCCAGTACTTC. This gives the protein CASTAAGGETQYF.